The 9 T cell receptor beta chains presented below share a single source sample, sequenced in a study of human T cells and chemical hapten exposure. One entry per CDR3 protein, called by TCRdb with MiXCR from the RACE reads. Of around 380,000 distinct CDR3 sequences detected, about 5% appear once; the ten largest clones hold about 8.2%. Time point defined: pre-sensitization, week 0. Regarding treatment: therapeutic diphenylcyclopropenone sensitization with weekly scalp DPC. The sample consisted of whole blood, taken in connection with sensitization to the hapten diphenylcyclopropenone (DPC). Receptors were obtained from a woman between 18 and 29 years old with alopecia areata. Some clones in this sample may be carry-over from other donors' samples.

In its sample, this clonotype was seen many times. The chain has TRBV20-1 and TRBJ2-1, with no clear D. This CDR3 is built from 12 residues. V shed 5 bases and J shed 10 bases, with 15 bases lying between them. Per germline, CDR1 DFQATT and CDR2 SNEGSKA (reference sequence). The CDR3 coding sequence is TGCAGTGCTCCGGGTTGGGGTAGCGAGCAGTTCTTC. Translation gives CSAPGWGSEQFF.

A few counts support this clonotype. The V gene is TRBV9, the J gene TRBJ1-1; TRBD1 agrees at 8 bases. Germline CDR1 is SGDLS and CDR2 is YYNGEE. V lost 2 bases, J lost 6 bases, and 6 bases stayed unmatched. The CDR3 is made up of 14 amino acids. CDR3 sequence (DNA): TGTGCCAGCAGCGTCCAGGACAGGGCTCCTGAAGCTTTCTTT. Translation gives CASSVQDRAPEAFF.

This clonotype was observed at least ten times. The V gene is TRBV29-1, the J gene TRBJ1-2; D is perhaps TRBD1 (5 bases). Germline CDR1 is SQVTM and CDR2 is ANQGSEA. Trimming cost V 4 bases and J 1 base, with 19 bases left between them. The CDR3 covers 16 residues. CDR3 protein: CSVARRGRDYNYGYTF. In DNA form, the CDR3 reads TGCAGCGTTGCCCGAAGGGGCAGGGATTATAACTATGGCTACACCTTC.

This clonotype was seen more than once but under ten times. This chain uses TRBV6-5 with TRBJ2-2; TRBD1 is a possible D gene (5 bases). Germline CDR1 MNHEY, CDR2 SVGAGI. The ends were cut back, 6 bases at V and 5 bases at J, with 19 bases in the middle. The CDR3 consists of 16 residues. This CDR3 reads CASRGYPTEKTGELFF. In DNA form, the CDR3 reads TGTGCCAGCAGGGGGTATCCGACAGAGAAGACCGGGGAGCTGTTTTTT.

This clonotype showed up many times. CDR3 sequence reads: CSVGGTSYEQYF. CDR3 bases: TGCAGCGTCGGTGGTACCTCCTACGAGCAGTACTTC. The rearrangement links TRBV29-1 to TRBJ2-7; D remains ambiguous. V was clipped by 6 bases and J by 0 bases, with 9 bases between them. Germline V gene lookup returns CDR1 SQVTM and CDR2 ANQGSEA. The CDR3 is 12 amino acids.

This clonotype occurred many times. V and J are TRBV5-6 and TRBJ2-1; 13 bases fit TRBD2. Germline V gives CDR1 SGHDT, CDR2 YYEEEE. The CDR3 has 16 amino acids. The V gene end was trimmed by 4 bases and the J gene end by 6 bases; junction bases not matched to a gene: 7. The CDR3 nucleotides are TGTGCCAGCAGCCTAGAAACTAGCGGGGGGGCCAATGAGCAGTTCTTC. Its protein product is CASSLETSGGANEQFF.

This clonotype came up many times. The chain combines TRBV10-3 with TRBJ2-2, with D perhaps given as TRBD1 or TRBD2 (5 bases each). The V end was cut by 6 bases, the J end by 0 bases, with 11 bases between. Germline assignment: CDR1 ENHRY and CDR2 SYGVKD. The length of the CDR3 is 15 residues. This CDR3 is CAIRGEGPNTGELFF. The CDR3 DNA reads as TGTGCCATCAGGGGCGAGGGACCGAACACCGGGGAGCTGTTTTTT.

The chain couples TRBV29-1 to TRBJ2-5; D is uncertain. Germline V gene lookup returns CDR1 SQVTM and CDR2 ANQGSEA. The V gene lost 4 bases and the J gene lost 4 bases, with 16 bases spanning the gap. This CDR3 is 14 amino acids long. The CDR3 sequence is CSVVVRIPLETQYF. DNA of the CDR3: TGCAGCGTTGTAGTTAGGATTCCCCTAGAGACCCAGTACTTC.

Many counts were recorded for this clonotype. J is TRBJ1-2 and V is TRBV12-3 or TRBV12-4; D not resolved. With 1 base removed from V and 2 bases from J, the gap between germline ends came to 8 bases. This CDR3 is 14 amino acids long. This CDR3 reads CASSLDGSNYGYTF. For the CDR3, the DNA is TGTGCCAGCAGTTTAGACGGGAGCAACTATGGCTACACCTTC.